This T cell receptor beta chain comes out of a study of shared clonotypes between healthy human individuals. The wider study: Two female and a few male donors aged 18 to 49 were enrolled.

CDR3 length: 13 amino acids. Germline CDR1 and CDR2: SGHKS and YYEKEE (reference sequence). V was shortened by 4 bases and J by 5 bases, with 12 bases between the two germline ends. CD8 cells regarded as naive lacked CD45RO, were positively chosen for CCR7, and omitted terminally differentiated effector memory CD45RA+ cells. The genomic DNA of each subset was split evenly across several immunoSEQ plates. Produced via immunoSEQ multiplex PCR; TCRdb's table is partial and in-frame only. This sample carries 550,000 to 750,000 clones, under 95% of them seen once, and the ten largest clones take about 24%.

The chain recombines TRBV5-5 with TRBJ1-2; D not resolved. Input material: naive CD8+ T cells sorted from blood. This TCR came from a man aged 25 to 40 in good health. CDR3 coding DNA: TGTGCCAGCAGCGGACCCCTGGAATATGGCTACACCTTC. Protein sequence: CASSGPLEYGYTF.